This T cell receptor (beta chain) was retrieved from a study of cytomegalovirus exposure and HLA in healthy donors. In regard to this clone: Its antigen is undetermined. A read error may produce the germline difference seen at one junction end.

Study-level points and caveats: A likely sequencing artifact accounted for one observed cluster of highly shared sequence variants.

The CDR3 runs to 16 residues. Germline V lookup: CDR1 SGHNT, CDR2 YYREEE (reference sequence). These donors counted as nominally healthy when sampled, but unrecorded immune exposures were likely. With 60 Vbeta and 13 Jbeta primers, the PCR was carried out. TCRdb's table, derived via immunoSEQ multiplex PCR, lists solely in-frame clones and lacks some. The data show 60,000 to 85,000 clones, about 67% seen once. The chain employs TRBV5-4 and TRBJ2-7, with a weak D call TRBD2 (6 bases). Sequenced input: PBMCs. The TCR originated in a human donor in good health. The CDR3 spells CASRLGRGDLGYEQYF. CDR3 DNA: TGTGCCAGCAGGTTGGGACGCGGGGATCTTGGGTACGAGCAGTACTTC.